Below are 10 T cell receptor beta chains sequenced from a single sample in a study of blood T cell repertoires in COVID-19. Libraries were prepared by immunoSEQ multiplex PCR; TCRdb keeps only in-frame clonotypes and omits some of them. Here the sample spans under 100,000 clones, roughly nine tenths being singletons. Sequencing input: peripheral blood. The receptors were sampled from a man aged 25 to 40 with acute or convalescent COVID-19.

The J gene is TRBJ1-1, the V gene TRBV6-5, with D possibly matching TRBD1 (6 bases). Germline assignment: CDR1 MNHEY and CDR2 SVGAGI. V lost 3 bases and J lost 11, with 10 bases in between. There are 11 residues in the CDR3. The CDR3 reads CASSYGGGAFF. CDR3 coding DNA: TGTGCCAGCAGTTATGGGGGGGGCGCTTTCTTT.

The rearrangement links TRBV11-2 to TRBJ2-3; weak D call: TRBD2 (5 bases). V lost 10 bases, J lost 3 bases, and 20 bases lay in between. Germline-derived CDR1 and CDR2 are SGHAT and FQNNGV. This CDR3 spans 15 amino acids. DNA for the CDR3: TGTGCCACCGATGATAGACATCGAGGGACAGATACGCAGTATTTT. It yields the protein CATDDRHRGTDTQYF.

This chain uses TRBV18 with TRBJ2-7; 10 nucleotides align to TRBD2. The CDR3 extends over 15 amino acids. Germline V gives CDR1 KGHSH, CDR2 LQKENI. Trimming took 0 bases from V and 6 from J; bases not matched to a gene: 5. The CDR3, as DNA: TGTGCCAGCTCACCACCCCTAGCGGGGGCCACCGAGCAGTACTTC. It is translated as CASSPPLAGATEQYF.

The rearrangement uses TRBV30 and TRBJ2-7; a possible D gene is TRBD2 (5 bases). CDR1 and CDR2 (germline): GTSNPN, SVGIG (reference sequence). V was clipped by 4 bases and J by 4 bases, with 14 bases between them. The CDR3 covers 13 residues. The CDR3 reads CAWTRGDGYEQYF. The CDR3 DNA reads TGTGCCTGGACACGGGGAGATGGTTACGAGCAGTACTTC.

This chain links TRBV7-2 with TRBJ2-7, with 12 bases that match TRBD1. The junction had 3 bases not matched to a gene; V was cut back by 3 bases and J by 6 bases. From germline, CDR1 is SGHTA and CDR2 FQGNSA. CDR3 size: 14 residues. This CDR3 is CASSLGQGAFEQYF. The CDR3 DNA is TGTGCCAGCAGCTTGGGACAGGGGGCGTTCGAGCAGTACTTC.

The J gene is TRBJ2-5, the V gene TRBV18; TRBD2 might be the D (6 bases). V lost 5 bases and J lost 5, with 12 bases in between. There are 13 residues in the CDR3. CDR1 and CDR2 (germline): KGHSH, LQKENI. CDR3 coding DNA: TGTGCCAGCTCAGCCGGGAGTCGGGAGACCCAGTACTTC. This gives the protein CASSAGSRETQYF. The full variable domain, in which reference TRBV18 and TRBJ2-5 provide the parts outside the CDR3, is NAGVMQNPRHLVRRRGQEARLRCSPMKGHSHVYWYRQLPEEGLKFMVYLQKENIIDESGMPKERFSAEFPKEGPSILRIQQVVRGDSAAYFCASSAGSRETQYFGPGTRLLVL.

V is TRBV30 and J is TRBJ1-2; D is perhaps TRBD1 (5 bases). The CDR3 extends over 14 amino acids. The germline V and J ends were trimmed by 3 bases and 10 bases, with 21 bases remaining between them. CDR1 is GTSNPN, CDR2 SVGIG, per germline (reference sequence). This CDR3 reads CAWSIAGTRGDYTF. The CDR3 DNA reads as TGTGCCTGGAGCATCGCAGGGACGCGGGGAGACTACACCTTC.

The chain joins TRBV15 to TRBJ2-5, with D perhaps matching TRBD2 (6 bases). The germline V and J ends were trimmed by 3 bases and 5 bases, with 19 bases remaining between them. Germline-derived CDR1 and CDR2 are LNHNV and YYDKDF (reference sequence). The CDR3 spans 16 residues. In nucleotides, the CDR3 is TGTGCCACCAGCAGGAGGTTGAGGAGGGCGGGGGAGACCCAGTACTTC. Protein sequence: CATSRRLRRAGETQYF.

The CDR3 bases are TGTGCCAGCAATGGGACTAGCGGGAGTTTTCTCTACGAGCAGTACTTC. Its translation: CASNGTSGSFLYEQYF. The chain employs TRBV6-4 and TRBJ2-7; 14 nucleotides match TRBD2. The CDR3 is 16 amino acids. Trimming took 7 bases from V and 3 from J; bases not matched to a gene: 8. Germline CDR1 reads MRHNA; CDR2 reads SNTAGT.

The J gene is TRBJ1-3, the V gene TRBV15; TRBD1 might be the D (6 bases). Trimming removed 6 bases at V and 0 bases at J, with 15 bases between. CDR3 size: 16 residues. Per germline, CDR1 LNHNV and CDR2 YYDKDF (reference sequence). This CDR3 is CATRTREGGSGNTIYF. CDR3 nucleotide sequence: TGTGCCACCAGAACTCGGGAAGGGGGCTCTGGAAACACCATATATTTT.